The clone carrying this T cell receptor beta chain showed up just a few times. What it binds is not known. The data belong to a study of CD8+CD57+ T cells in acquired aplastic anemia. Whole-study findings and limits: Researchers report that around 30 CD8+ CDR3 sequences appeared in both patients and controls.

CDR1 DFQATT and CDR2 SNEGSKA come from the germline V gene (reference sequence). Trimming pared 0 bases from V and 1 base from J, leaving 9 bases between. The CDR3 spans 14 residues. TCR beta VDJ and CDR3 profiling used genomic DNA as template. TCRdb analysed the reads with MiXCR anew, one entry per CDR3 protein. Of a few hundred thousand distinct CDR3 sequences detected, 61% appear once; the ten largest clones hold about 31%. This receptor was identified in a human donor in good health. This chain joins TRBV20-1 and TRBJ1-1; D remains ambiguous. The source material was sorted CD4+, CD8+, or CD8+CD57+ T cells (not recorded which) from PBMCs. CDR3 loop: CSARDPSTNTEAFF. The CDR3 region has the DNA TGCAGTGCTAGAGATCCCAGCACGAACACTGAAGCTTTCTTT.